The sequence of this T cell receptor beta chain was determined in a study of glioma-infiltrating T cells. Points on this clonotype: Its antigen is not identified. An end of the junction does not agree with germline; a read error may underlie this.

CDR1 SGHKS and CDR2 YYEKEE come from the germline V gene (reference sequence). The CDR3 totals 15 residues. Study results and limitations: Tissue-blood divergence was below expectation in non-neoplastic patients, above in gliomas. Tissue and blood shared very few CDR3 sequences.

TCR alpha and beta CDR3 regions were amplified from RNA using iRepertoire nested multiplex PCR. TCRdb used MiXCR to reprocess the multiplex PCR reads, holding one entry per CDR3 protein. This sample has over 120,000 distinct CDR3 sequences, with roughly two fifths found just once. The sequenced sample was glioma tissue, nonneoplastic brain tissue, or PBMCs (not recorded which). The rearrangement links TRBV5-5 to TRBJ1-1; perhaps TRBD1 as D (5 bases). The sequence was collected from a human donor with low-grade glioma or glioblastoma, undergoing nonglioma brain surgery, or in good health (not recorded which). In DNA form, the CDR3 reads TGTGCCCGCAGCCCCAGCGGGACGACAAACACTGAAGCTTTCTTT. Its protein is CARSPSGTTNTEAFF.